This TCR beta chain was observed in a study of T-cell reconstitution after alpha-beta-depleted transplantation in children. As it was prepared, the TCRbeta library received unique molecular identifiers. TCRdb recomputed calls from the PCR reads with MiXCR, one row per CDR3 protein. The table records 200,000 to 250,000 distinct CDR3 sequences, roughly a tenth of them present only once. CDR1 is WSHSY and CDR2 is SAAADI in the germline V gene. CDR3 length equals 14 residues. V was trimmed by 3 bases and J by 5 bases, leaving 12 bases between them. This clonotype was seen only a few times. The material sequenced was PBMCs from the stem cell graft donor, taken from the stem cell graft. The TCR originated in a human donor who donated a stem cell graft to a child with acute lymphoblastic leukemia. The chain employs TRBV10-2 and TRBJ2-3; D possibly corresponds to TRBD2 (6 bases). The CDR3 loop is CASSDLTGGDTQYF. CDR3 bases: TGCGCCAGCAGTGATCTAACCGGGGGAGATACGCAGTATTTT.